This T cell receptor beta chain was sequenced for a study of T-cell memory formation after mild COVID-19. This clonotype was seen a handful of times. This CDR3 region has 19 residues. V shed 6 bases, J shed 2 bases, and the junction held 18 bases outside the gene matches. Germline CDR1 reads SGHRS; CDR2 reads YFSETQ. TCRdb called the 5' RACE reads again in MiXCR, with one record for every CDR3 protein. Of hundreds of thousands of distinct CDR3 sequences detected, roughly 18% appear once; the ten largest clones hold 12%. The chain combines TRBV5-1 with TRBJ2-3, with TRBD2 matching over 10 bases. The clonotype was recovered from an adult woman who had mild COVID-19 (a few samples of this study predate the infection). Cell type and time point are not known. The sequencing sample was made of PBMCs or a T cell subset sorted from them (not recorded which). CDR3 sequence reads: CASKGGSGGLTVTTDTQYF. For the CDR3, the DNA is TGCGCCAGCAAAGGTGGTAGCGGGGGGCTTACTGTCACCACAGATACGCAGTATTTT. Full variable domain (rest looked up from reference TRBV5-1 and TRBJ2-3): KAGVTQTPRYLIKTRGQQVTLSCSPISGHRSVSWYQQTPGQGLQFLFEYFSETQRNKGNFPGRFSGRQFSNSRSEMNVSTLELGDSALYLCASKGGSGGLTVTTDTQYFGPGTRLTVL.